This TCR beta chain derives from a study of blood T cell repertoires in COVID-19. Study at large: Specimens from acute and convalescent COVID-19 originated in the United States, Italy and Spain. Nucleic acid was either cDNA or gDNA, and it came from T cells, B-cell-depleted T cells, or PBMCs.

Original analysis: Nucleated cell counts were estimated from reference gene primer amplification. Generated by immunoSEQ multiplex PCR, the TCRdb table keeps only in-frame clones and is missing some. V, J and clone size reflect that table, while D and trimming were determined from the DNA. The sample contains around 500,000 clones, approximately 85% of which appear only once. The germline CDR1 and CDR2 sequences are DFQATT and SNEGSKA (reference sequence). The CDR3 spans 11 residues. J gave up 6 bases and V 5 bases, and 3 bases lay outside the gene matches. The source is a human donor in a cohort sampled during active COVID-19. V is TRBV20-1 and J is TRBJ1-2; 7 positions agree with TRBD1. The sequencing input was peripheral blood. The CDR3 DNA follows: TGCAGTGCTGTACAGGGGAATGGCTACACCTTC. It yields the protein CSAVQGNGYTF.